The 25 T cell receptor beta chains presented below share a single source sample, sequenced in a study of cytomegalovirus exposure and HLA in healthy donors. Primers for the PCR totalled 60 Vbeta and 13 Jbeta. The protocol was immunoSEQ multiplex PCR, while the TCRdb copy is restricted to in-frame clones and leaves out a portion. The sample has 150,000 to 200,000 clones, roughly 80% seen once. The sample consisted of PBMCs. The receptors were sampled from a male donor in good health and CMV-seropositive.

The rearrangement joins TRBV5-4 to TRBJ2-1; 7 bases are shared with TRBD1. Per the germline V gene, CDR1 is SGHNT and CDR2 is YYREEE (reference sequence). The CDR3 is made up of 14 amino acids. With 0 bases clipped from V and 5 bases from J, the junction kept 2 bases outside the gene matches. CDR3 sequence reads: CASSLVQGNNEQFF. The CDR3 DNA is TGTGCCAGCAGCTTGGTACAGGGGAACAATGAGCAGTTCTTC. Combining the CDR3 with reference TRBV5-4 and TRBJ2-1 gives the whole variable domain ETGVTQSPTHLIKTRGQQVTLRCSSQSGHNTVSWYQQALGQGPQFIFQYYREEENGRGNFPPRFSGLQFPNYSSELNVNALELDDSALYLCASSLVQGNNEQFFGPGTRLTVL.

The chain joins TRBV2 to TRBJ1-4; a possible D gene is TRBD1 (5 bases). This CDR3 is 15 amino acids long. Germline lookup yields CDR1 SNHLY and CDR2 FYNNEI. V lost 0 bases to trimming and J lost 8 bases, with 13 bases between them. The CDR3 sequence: CASSEAPGLGEKLFF. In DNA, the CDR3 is TGTGCCAGCAGTGAAGCGCCAGGGTTAGGGGAAAAACTGTTTTTT.

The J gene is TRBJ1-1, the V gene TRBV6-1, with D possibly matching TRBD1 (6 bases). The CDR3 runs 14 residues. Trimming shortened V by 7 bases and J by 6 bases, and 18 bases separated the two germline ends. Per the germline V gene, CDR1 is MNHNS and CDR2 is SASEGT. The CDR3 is CASTPGGGYPEAFF. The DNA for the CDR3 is TGTGCCAGCACCCCGGGAGGGGGGTACCCTGAAGCTTTCTTT.

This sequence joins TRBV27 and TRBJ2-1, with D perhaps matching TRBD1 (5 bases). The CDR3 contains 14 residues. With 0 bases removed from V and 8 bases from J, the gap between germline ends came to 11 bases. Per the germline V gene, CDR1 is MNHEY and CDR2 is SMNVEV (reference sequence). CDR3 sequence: CASSLSQGRHEQFF. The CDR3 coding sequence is TGTGCCAGCAGTTTATCGCAGGGCAGGCATGAGCAGTTCTTC.

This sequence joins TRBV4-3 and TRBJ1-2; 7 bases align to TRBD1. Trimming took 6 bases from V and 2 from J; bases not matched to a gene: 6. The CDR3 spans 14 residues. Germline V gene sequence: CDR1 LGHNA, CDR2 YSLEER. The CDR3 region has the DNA TGCGCCAGCAGAAGGACAGGAGTAAACTATGGCTACACCTTC. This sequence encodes CASRRTGVNYGYTF.

CDR3 loop: CASSRLDPLHEQYF. CDR3 nucleotide sequence: TGTGCCAGCAGTAGACTAGACCCTCTCCACGAGCAGTACTTC. The rearrangement links TRBV2 to TRBJ2-7, with D perhaps matching TRBD2 (6 bases). The germline V and J ends were trimmed by 5 bases and 5 bases, with 16 bases remaining between them. This CDR3 has 14 amino acids. The germline V gene has CDR1 SNHLY and CDR2 FYNNEI.

CDR3 loop: CASSVVRGSYNEQFF. The CDR3 DNA is TGTGCCAGCAGCGTAGTTCGGGGTTCCTACAATGAGCAGTTCTTC. This rearrangement joins TRBV9 to TRBJ2-1, with D possibly being TRBD2 (5 bases). CDR3 length: 15 residues. The germline gives CDR1 SGDLS, CDR2 YYNGEE. V dropped 0 bases and J dropped 1 base, with 8 bases sitting between them.

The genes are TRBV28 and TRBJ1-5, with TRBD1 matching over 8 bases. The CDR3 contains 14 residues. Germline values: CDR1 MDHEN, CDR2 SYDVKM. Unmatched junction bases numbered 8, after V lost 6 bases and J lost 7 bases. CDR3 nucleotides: TGTGCCAGCAGCCTGGACAGGGAGGGCCAGCCCCAGCATTTT. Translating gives CASSLDREGQPQHF.

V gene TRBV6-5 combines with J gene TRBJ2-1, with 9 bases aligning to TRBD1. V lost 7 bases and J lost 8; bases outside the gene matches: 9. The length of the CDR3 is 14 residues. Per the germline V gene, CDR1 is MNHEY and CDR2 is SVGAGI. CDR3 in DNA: TGTGCCAGCATTGAGGGACAGGGTAGACATGAGCAGTTCTTC. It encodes CASIEGQGRHEQFF.

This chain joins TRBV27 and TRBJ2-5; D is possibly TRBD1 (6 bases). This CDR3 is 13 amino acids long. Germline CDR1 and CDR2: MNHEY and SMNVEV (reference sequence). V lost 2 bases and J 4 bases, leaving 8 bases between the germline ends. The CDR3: CASSLQGRETQYF. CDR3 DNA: TGTGCCAGCAGTTTACAGGGGCGAGAGACCCAGTACTTC.

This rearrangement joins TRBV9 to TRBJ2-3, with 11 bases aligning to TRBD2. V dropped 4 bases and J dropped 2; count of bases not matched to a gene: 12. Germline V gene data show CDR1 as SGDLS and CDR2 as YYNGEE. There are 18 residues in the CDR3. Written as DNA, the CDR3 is TGTGCCAGCAGCAGAGGGACTAGCGGTCGCCTTAACACAGATACGCAGTATTTT. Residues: CASSRGTSGRLNTDTQYF.

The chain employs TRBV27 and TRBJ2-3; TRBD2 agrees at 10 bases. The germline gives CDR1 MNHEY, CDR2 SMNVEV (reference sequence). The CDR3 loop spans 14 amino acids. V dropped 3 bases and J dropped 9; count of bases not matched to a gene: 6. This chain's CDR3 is CASSFRGLAVTQYF. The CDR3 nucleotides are TGTGCCAGCAGTTTTCGCGGACTAGCGGTGACGCAGTATTTT.

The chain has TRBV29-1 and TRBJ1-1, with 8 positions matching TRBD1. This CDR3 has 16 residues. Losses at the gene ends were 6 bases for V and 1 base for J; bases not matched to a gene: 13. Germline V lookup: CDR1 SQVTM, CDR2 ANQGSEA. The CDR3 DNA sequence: TGCAGCGTCAAGGACAGGGTCCTTAAGGGGAACACTGAAGCTTTCTTT. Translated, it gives CSVKDRVLKGNTEAFF.

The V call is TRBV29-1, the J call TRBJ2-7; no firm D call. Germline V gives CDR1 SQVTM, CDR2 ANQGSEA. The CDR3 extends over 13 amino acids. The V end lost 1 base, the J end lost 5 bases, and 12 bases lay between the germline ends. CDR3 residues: CSVEASDSNEQYF. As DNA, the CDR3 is TGCAGCGTTGAAGCCTCAGACTCGAACGAGCAGTACTTC.

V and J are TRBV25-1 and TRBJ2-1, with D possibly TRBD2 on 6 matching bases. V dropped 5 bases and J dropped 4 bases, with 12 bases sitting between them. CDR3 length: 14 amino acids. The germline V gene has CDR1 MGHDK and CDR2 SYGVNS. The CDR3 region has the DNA TGTGCCAGCAGTCCCCGGGGGACGTACAATGAGCAGTTCTTC. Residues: CASSPRGTYNEQFF.

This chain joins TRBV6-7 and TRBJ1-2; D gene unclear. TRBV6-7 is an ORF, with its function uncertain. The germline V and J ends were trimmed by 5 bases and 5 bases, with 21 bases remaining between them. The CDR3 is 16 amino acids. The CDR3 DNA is TGTGCCAGCAGTAAACAAAAAGGACTTACCCCTTATGGCTACACCTTC. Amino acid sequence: CASSKQKGLTPYGYTF.

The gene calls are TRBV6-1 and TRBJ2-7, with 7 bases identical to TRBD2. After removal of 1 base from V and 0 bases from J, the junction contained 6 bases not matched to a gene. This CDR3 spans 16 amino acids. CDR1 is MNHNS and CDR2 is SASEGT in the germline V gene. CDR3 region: CASSEEAGRPSYEQYF. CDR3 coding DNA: TGTGCCAGCAGTGAAGAAGCGGGGCGGCCCTCCTACGAGCAGTACTTC.

CDR3 DNA sequence: TGTGCCTGGAGGGTGGACAGGGACACTGAAGCTTTCTTT. It yields the protein CAWRVDRDTEAFF. The J gene is TRBJ1-1, the V gene TRBV30; 8 bases are a match to TRBD1. The germline CDR1 and CDR2 sequences are GTSNPN and SVGIG (reference sequence). The V gene end was trimmed by 3 bases and the J gene end by 3 bases; junction bases not matched to a gene: 3. The CDR3 extends over 13 amino acids.

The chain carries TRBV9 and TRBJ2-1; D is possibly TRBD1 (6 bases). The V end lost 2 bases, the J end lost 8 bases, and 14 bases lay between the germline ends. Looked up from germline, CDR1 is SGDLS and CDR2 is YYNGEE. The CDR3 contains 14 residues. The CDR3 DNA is TGTGCCAGCAGCGTCGGGACAAACCGGGATGAGCAGTTCTTC. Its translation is CASSVGTNRDEQFF.

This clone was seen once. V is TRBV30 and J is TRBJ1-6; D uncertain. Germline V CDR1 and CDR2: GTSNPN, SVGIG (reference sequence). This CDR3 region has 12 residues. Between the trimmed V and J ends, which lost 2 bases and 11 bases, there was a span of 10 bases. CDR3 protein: CAWSQSGAPLHF. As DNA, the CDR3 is TGTGCCTGGAGTCAAAGCGGCGCACCCCTCCACTTT.

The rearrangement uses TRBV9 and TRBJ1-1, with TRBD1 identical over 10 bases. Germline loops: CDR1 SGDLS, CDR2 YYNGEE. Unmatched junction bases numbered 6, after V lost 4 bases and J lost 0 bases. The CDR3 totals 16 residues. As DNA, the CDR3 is TGTGCCAGCAGCCCCCGACAGGGGGCACTGAACACTGAAGCTTTCTTT. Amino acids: CASSPRQGALNTEAFF.

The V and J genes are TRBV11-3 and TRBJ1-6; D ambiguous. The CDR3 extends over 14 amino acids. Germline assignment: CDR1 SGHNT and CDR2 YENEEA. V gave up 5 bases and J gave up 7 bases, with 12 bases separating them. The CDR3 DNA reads TGTGCCAGCAGCGAGAGGGCCGGGAATTCACCCCTCCACTTT. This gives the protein CASSERAGNSPLHF.

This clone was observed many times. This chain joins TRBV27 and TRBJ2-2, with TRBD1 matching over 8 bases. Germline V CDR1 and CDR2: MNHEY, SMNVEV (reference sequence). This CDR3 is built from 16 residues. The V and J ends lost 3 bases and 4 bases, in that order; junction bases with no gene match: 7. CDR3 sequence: CASSFSGGVGTGELFF. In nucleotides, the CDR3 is TGTGCCAGCAGTTTTTCAGGGGGCGTTGGCACCGGGGAGCTGTTTTTT.

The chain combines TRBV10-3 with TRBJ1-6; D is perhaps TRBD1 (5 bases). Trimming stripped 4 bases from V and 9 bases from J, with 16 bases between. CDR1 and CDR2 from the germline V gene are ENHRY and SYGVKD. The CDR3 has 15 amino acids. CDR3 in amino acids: CAISAGTGGSSPLHF. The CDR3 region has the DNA TGTGCCATCAGTGCCGGGACCGGGGGGAGTTCACCCCTCCACTTT.

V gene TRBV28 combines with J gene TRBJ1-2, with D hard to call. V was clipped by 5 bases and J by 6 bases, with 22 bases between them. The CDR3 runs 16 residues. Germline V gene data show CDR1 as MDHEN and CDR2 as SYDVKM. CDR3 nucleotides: TGTGCCAGCAGTCGGGCGGGAGATATGGGTTTACATGGCTACACCTTC. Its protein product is CASSRAGDMGLHGYTF.